This T cell receptor (beta chain) was sequenced for a study of beta chain features in type 1 diabetes. Trimming took 4 bases from V and 6 from J; bases not matched to a gene: 9. This CDR3 spans 16 amino acids. Germline values: CDR1 SGHTA, CDR2 FQGNSA. Sampling consisted of one heparinised blood draw per donor, averaging about 116 mL. Sorting based on CD45RO/CCR7/CD25/CD127/CD95/CD27 separated CD4+ naive, central memory, regulatory and stem cell-like memory cells. Sequencing targeted expressed TCRB transcripts, as all isolated RNA had been reverse transcribed. The repertoire was sequenced with immunoSEQ multiplex PCR; TCRdb's copy has only in-frame clones and lacks some. The data contain some 370,000 clones, 8.5% to 10% of them singletons. Overall study findings and caveats: Within each of all four CD4+ subsets, Type 1 diabetes patients had TCRB CDR3s that were moderately but significantly shorter.

As regards this clone: Its antigen is not identified.

What was sequenced was central memory CD4+ T cells from blood. The chain has TRBV7-2 and TRBJ2-2; 9 bases map to TRBD1. This TCR derives from a man aged 25 to 40 with type 1 diabetes. Written as DNA, the CDR3 is TGTGCCAGCAGCTATCCGGGACAGGGCGTGGCCGGGGAGCTGTTTTTT. Translating it yields CASSYPGQGVAGELFF.